This T cell receptor (beta chain) was sequenced in a study of blood T cell repertoires in COVID-19. Germline CDR1 and CDR2: SGHDT and YYEEEE. The junction had 9 bases not matched to a gene; V was cut back by 2 bases and J by 5 bases. The CDR3 runs to 16 residues. Original handling: Nucleated cell counts were estimated from reference gene primer amplification. Clones were sequenced by immunoSEQ multiplex PCR, and TCRdb holds only the in-frame ones, with some missing. V, J and clone size were drawn from that table, and D and trimming were deduced from the DNA. Found here are 150,000 to 200,000 clones, around 80% of them singletons; the top ten hold roughly 17%. Study members were between roughly 18 and 100 years old and lived in 24 US regions. Recovery meant two consecutive negative NP/OP PCR tests, professional clearance, or resolved symptoms.

Input material: PBMCs or T cells enriched from blood (not recorded which). This TCR was recovered from a woman aged 50 to 60 who had recovered from COVID-19. This chain uses TRBV5-6 with TRBJ2-5, with 10 bases aligning to TRBD1. CDR3 region: CASSFYGTGVGETQYF. In nucleotides, the CDR3 is TGTGCCAGCAGCTTTTATGGGACAGGGGTAGGTGAGACCCAGTACTTC.